The present T cell receptor beta chain was sequenced within a study of Graves' ophthalmopathy and Graves' hyperthyroidism. In the study overall: There was a collection of peripheral blood at initial diagnosis, before any treatment.

On this clonotype itself: Its antigen is unidentified.

Broader study findings: Classification of ophthalmopathy versus stable hyperthyroidism by a 13-signature model yielded 85% to 90% sensitivity and around 80% specificity.

Transcripts of RNA were the source for amplifying TCR beta CDR3 regions. In the first round, RT-PCR was carried out with HTBI primers, and a multiplex PCR formed the second round. Via MiXCR, TCRdb re-called the multiplex PCR reads, giving one row per CDR3 protein. The table has some 410,000 distinct CDR3 sequences, roughly 21% seen once; the top ten hold 2.5% to 3.5%. Other autoimmune diseases, uncontrolled infections, pregnancy or lactation excluded patients from enrollment. CDR1 and CDR2 (germline): MGHDK, SYGVNS. V dropped 5 bases and J dropped 6; count of bases not matched to a gene: 19. The length of the CDR3 is 18 residues.

The specimen was peripheral blood. The source is a woman under 30 with stable Graves' hyperthyroidism. This chain joins TRBV25-1 and TRBJ1-5, with 7 nucleotides matching TRBD1. The chain's CDR3 is CASSHTKPQGSLRQPQHF. The DNA for the CDR3 is TGTGCCAGCAGTCATACCAAACCACAGGGGTCTTTGCGTCAGCCCCAGCATTTT.